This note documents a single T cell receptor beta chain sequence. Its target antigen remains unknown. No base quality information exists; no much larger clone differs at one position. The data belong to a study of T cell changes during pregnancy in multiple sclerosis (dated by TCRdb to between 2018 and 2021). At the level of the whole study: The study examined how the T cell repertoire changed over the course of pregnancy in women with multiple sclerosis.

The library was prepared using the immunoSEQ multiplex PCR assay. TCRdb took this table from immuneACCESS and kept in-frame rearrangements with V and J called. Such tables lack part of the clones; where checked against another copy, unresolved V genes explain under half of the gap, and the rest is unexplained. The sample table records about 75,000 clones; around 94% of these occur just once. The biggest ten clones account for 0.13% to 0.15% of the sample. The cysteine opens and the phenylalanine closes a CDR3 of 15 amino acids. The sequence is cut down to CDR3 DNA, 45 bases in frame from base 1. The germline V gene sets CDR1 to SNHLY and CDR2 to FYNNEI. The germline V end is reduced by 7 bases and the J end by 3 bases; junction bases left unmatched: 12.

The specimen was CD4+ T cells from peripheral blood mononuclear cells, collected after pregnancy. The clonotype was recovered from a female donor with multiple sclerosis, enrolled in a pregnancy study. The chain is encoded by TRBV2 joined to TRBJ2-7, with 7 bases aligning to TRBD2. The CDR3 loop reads CASTTESGRLYEQYF. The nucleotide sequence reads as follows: TGTGCCAGCACTACCGAATCCGGGAGGCTCTACGAGCAGTACTTC.